This entry lists 3 T cell receptor beta chains sequenced from one sample in a study of T-cell memory formation after mild COVID-19. TCRdb reprocessed the 5' RACE reads via MiXCR and lists one record per CDR3 protein. The sample yields over 120,000 distinct CDR3 sequences, 6% to 6.5% seen once. The sequencing sample was made of PBMCs or a T cell subset sorted from them (not recorded which). These receptors all come from an adult woman who had mild COVID-19 (a few samples of this study predate the infection). Cell type and time point are not known.

This clonotype was seen many times. The chain carries TRBV5-1 and TRBJ2-1; 12 nucleotides line up with TRBD2. This CDR3 has 16 residues. The trim removed 6 bases at V and 0 bases at J, leaving 4 bases unmatched. The V gene's germline CDR1 is SGHRS and CDR2 YFSETQ. CDR3 bases: TGCGCCAGCAAAACTAGCGGGGGGTTCTCCTACAATGAGCAGTTCTTC. This sequence encodes CASKTSGGFSYNEQFF.

Many counts were recorded for this clonotype. The V call is TRBV18, the J call TRBJ2-7; 7 bases map to TRBD1. Germline CDR1 and CDR2: KGHSH and LQKENI. V trimming: 1 base; J trimming: 3 bases; junction bases outside the gene matches: 6. The CDR3 has 15 residues. The CDR3: CASSPQGASLYEQYF. In nucleotides, the CDR3 is TGTGCCAGCTCACCACAGGGGGCTAGCCTCTACGAGCAGTACTTC.

The CDR3 sequence is CASSYFRQPSNYGYTF. The CDR3 region has the DNA TGTGCCAGCAGTTATTTCCGACAGCCGTCTAACTATGGCTACACCTTC. The chain carries TRBV6-5 and TRBJ1-2; D might be TRBD1 (5 bases). V lost 3 bases and J lost 0, with 14 bases in between. In germline, CDR1 is MNHEY, CDR2 SVGAGI. CDR3 length equals 16 residues.